These T cell receptor beta chains were read from a single sample in a study of blood T cell repertoires in COVID-19. The repertoire was sequenced with immunoSEQ multiplex PCR; TCRdb's copy has only in-frame clones and lacks some. Among 450,000 to 500,000 clones listed, over 75% were seen once. Material: peripheral blood. The receptors derive from a human donor in a cohort sampled during active COVID-19. CDR3s include the opening cysteine and the closing phenylalanine or tryptophan. Each record gives: D gene, J gene, V gene, clone size, CDR3 DNA, CDR3 protein. The D gene is left open where the match is weak. A clone size is listed for some rows: how often the clone was seen (once, few, many), or a class if it is expanded.

. | TRBJ2-7 | TRBV30 | . | TGTGCCTGGAGCCCTGGAGAAACCTACGAGCAGTACTTC | CAWSPGETYEQYF
TRBD2 | TRBJ2-6 | TRBV9 | . | TGTGCCAGCAGCCCCCACGGGGTAGCGGGAGAACATCGAGGGGCCAACGTCCTGACTTTC | CASSPHGVAGEHRGANVLTF
. | TRBJ1-1 | TRBV4-2 | . | TGTGCCAGCAGCCGGGACTTGAGTGAAGCTTTCTTT | CASSRDLSEAFF
TRBD2 | TRBJ2-3 | TRBV4-2 | . | TGTGCCAGCAGCCAAGATCGGCCTAGCGGTTCAGATACGCAGTATTTT | CASSQDRPSGSDTQYF
. | TRBJ2-5 | TRBV24-1 | . | TGTGCCACCAGTGACCCTCGACAGAGCCAAGAGACCCAGTACTTC | CATSDPRQSQETQYF
. | TRBJ1-1 | TRBV19 | . | TGTGCCAGTAGTATTCAGGTGAACACTGAAGCTTTCTTT | CASSIQVNTEAFF
TRBD2 | TRBJ2-3 | TRBV6-2/TRBV6-3 | . | TGTGCCAGCAGCTCCCTACTAGCGGGAGGCACAGATACGCAGTATTTT | CASSSLLAGGTDTQYF
. | TRBJ2-1 | TRBV14 | . | TGTGCCAGCAGCCCCCGAGTACGGAGCTCCTACAATGAGCAGTTCTTC | CASSPRVRSSYNEQFF
. | TRBJ2-3 | TRBV6-4 | . | TGTGCCAGCAGTGGGGAGAGCACAGATACGCAGTATTTT | CASSGESTDTQYF
TRBD2 | TRBJ2-3 | TRBV7-2 | . | TGTGCCAGCAGCTTAGTGGCGGGAGGTGGAACAGATACGCAGTATTTT | CASSLVAGGGTDTQYF
TRBD2 | TRBJ2-5 | TRBV28 | . | TGTGCCAGCAGTTTACTAGCGGAAATCCCCGAGACCCAGTACTTC | CASSLLAEIPETQYF
TRBD2 | TRBJ2-5 | TRBV9 | . | TGTGCCAGCAGCGTAGCCGCAGGACTAGCGTCTTACCAAGAGACCCAGTACTTC | CASSVAAGLASYQETQYF
. | TRBJ1-3 | TRBV2 | . | TGTGCCAGCAGTACCCACAGGGCCCCTGGAAACACCATATATTTT | CASSTHRAPGNTIYF
TRBD1 | TRBJ2-2 | TRBV28 | once | TGTGCCAGCAGTTTGCTACAGGGGGCCGGGGAGCTGTTTTTT | CASSLLQGAGELFF
TRBD2 | TRBJ2-1 | TRBV6-2/TRBV6-3 | . | TGTGCCAGCAGTCCAGCGGGAGCTAACCGATACAATGAGCAGTTCTTC | CASSPAGANRYNEQFF
. | TRBJ2-7 | TRBV29-1 | . | TGCAGCGTTTTCGGTGGGGGCGAGAAGTACTTC | CSVFGGGEKYF
. | TRBJ1-2 | TRBV6-5 | . | TGTGCCAGCAGTTACGACCGGGGACACCCGGGGTCGGGCTACACCTTC | CASSYDRGHPGSGYTF
. | TRBJ2-5 | TRBV24-1 | . | TGTGCCACCGGGCGGGGCGGGGAGACCCAGTACTTC | CATGRGGETQYF
. | TRBJ2-7 | TRBV2 | . | TGTGCCAGCACCGGACAAGCCTACGAGCAGTACTTC | CASTGQAYEQYF
. | TRBJ1-1 | TRBV6-5 | . | TGTGCCAGCAGGGGATGGACAGCGAACACTGAAGCTTTCTTT | CASRGWTANTEAFF
TRBD1 | TRBJ1-2 | TRBV3-1/TRBV3-2 | . | TGTGCCAGCAGCCAAGATTCAACAGGGGGTTATGGCTACACCTTC | CASSQDSTGGYGYTF
. | TRBJ1-6 | TRBV2 | . | TGTGCCAGCAGTGAAGTTACAGGGAACTCACCCCTCCACTTT | CASSEVTGNSPLHF
TRBD1 | TRBJ2-7 | TRBV5-4 | . | TGTGCCAGCAGCTTGTTTGGGACAGGAGGACACGAGCAGTACTTC | CASSLFGTGGHEQYF
TRBD2 | TRBJ2-5 | TRBV7-2 | . | TGTGCCAGCAGCTTAGAAGGGGTAGCGGGAGGAGAGACCCAGTACTTC | CASSLEGVAGGETQYF
. | TRBJ1-2 | TRBV5-1 | . | TGCGCCAGCAGCTTGAGGGAGAACTATGGCTACACCTTC | CASSLRENYGYTF
. | TRBJ1-2 | TRBV7-9 | . | TGTGCCAGCGGGAGTGAGTGGGACTATGGCTACACCTTC | CASGSEWDYGYTF
TRBD1 | TRBJ1-1 | TRBV19 | . | TGTGCCAGTACAACAGGGGCTGGTACTGAAGCTTTCTTT | CASTTGAGTEAFF
TRBD2 | TRBJ2-7 | TRBV3-1/TRBV3-2 | once | TGTGCCAGCAGCTCCACTAGCGTGGGCTCCTACGAGCAGTACTTC | CASSSTSVGSYEQYF
. | TRBJ2-7 | TRBV5-1 | . | TGCGCCAGCAGCCAGAGCGTCCCTTACGAGCAGTACTTC | CASSQSVPYEQYF
. | TRBJ1-4 | TRBV11-2 | . | TGTGCCAGCAGCTTACCTACCCACCCAATATATGAAAAACTGTTTTTT | CASSLPTHPIYEKLFF
TRBD1 | TRBJ1-3 | TRBV28 | . | TGTGCCAGCCTGCGCAGGGGGAACACCATATATTTT | CASLRRGNTIYF